This T cell receptor beta chain is from a study of blood T cell repertoires in COVID-19. Study in general: The United States, Italy and Spain were the sources of the acute and convalescent COVID-19 samples. The analysed material was cDNA or gDNA that came from T cells, B-cell-depleted T cells, or PBMCs.

In the study's own analysis: Estimates of nucleated cell counts were drawn from the amplification of reference gene primers. TCRdb's table, derived via immunoSEQ multiplex PCR, lists solely in-frame clones and lacks some. The V and J calls and clone size come from that table; D and trimming were worked out from the DNA. The data hold some 130,000 clones, with approximately 82% observed a single time. CDR3 size: 15 residues. V was cut by 1 base and J by 4 bases, with 11 bases left in between. Germline CDR1 reads SGHDT; CDR2 reads YYEEEE. The chain carries TRBV5-6 and TRBJ1-4; a weak D match, TRBD1 (6 bases). The sample taken for sequencing was peripheral blood. The source of this sequence is a man aged 55 to 70 who had recovered from COVID-19. As DNA, the CDR3 is TGTGCCAGCAGCTTGAGGGGGATGGATAATGAAAAACTGTTTTTT. This encodes CASSLRGMDNEKLFF.